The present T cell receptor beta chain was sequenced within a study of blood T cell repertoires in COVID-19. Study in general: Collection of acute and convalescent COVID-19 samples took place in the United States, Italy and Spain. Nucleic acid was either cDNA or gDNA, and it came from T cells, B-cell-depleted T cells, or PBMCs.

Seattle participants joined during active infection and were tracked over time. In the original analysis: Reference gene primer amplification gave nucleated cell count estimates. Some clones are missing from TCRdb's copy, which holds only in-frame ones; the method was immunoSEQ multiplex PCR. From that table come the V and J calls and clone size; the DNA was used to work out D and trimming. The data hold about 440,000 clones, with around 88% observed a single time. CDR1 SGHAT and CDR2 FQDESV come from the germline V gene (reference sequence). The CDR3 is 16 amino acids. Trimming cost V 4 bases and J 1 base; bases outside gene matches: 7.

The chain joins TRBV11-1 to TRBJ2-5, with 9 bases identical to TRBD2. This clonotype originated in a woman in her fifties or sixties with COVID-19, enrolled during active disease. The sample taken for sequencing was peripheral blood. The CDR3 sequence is CASSSPWRGGQETQYF. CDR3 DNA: TGTGCCAGCAGCTCCCCCTGGCGGGGGGGCCAAGAGACCCAGTACTTC.